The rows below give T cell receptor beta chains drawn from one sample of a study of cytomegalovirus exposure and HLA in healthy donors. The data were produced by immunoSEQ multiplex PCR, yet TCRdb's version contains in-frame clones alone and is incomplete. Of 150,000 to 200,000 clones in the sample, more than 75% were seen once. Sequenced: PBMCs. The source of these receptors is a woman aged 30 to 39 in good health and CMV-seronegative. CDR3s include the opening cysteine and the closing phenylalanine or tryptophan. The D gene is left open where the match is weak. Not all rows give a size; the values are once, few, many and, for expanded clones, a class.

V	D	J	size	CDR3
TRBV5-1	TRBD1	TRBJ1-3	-	CASSPQGGSGNTIYF
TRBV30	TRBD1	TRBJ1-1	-	CAWSVDRAYTEAFF
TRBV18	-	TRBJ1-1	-	CASSGWDKPEAFF
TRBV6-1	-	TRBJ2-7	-	CASSDLTHNEQYF
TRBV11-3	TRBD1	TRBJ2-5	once	CASSRGTGDQETQYF
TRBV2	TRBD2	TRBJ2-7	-	CASSEDTSGGPINYEQYF
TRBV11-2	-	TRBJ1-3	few	CATQGRSGNTIYF
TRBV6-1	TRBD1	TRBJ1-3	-	CASRGTASSGNTIYF
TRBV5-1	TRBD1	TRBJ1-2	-	CASSTGTGLSDYGYTF
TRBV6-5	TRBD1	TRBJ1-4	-	CASRDYRGPNEKLFF
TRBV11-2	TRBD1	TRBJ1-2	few	CASSLGQGYGYTF
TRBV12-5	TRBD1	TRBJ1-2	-	CASGLVRGNRGYGYTF
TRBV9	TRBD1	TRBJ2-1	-	CASSGDDWDRGNEQFF
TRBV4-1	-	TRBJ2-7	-	CASSQVGQGQGNAYEQYF
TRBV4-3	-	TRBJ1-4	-	CASSYRVIDEKLFF
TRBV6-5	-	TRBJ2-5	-	CASSYSPSEETQYF
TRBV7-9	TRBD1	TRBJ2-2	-	CASRPWTGNTGELFF
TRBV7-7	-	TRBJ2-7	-	CASSLARSDEQYF
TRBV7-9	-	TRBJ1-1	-	CASSSRTQGYTEAFF
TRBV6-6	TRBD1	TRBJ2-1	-	CASSPRTGFSNEQFF
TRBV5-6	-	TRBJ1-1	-	CASSPLGAGNTEAFF
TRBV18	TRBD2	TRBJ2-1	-	CASSPPLRAQLAGGDEQFF
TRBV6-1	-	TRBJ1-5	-	CASCEGVYGGQPQHF
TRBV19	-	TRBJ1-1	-	CASSRSGNTEAFF
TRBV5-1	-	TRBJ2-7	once	CASSLERELRYEQYF
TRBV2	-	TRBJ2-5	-	CASSGETSLETQYF
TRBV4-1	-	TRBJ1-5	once	CASSPAPRRGGDQPQHF
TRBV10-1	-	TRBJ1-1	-	CASSPSRGVAAAFF